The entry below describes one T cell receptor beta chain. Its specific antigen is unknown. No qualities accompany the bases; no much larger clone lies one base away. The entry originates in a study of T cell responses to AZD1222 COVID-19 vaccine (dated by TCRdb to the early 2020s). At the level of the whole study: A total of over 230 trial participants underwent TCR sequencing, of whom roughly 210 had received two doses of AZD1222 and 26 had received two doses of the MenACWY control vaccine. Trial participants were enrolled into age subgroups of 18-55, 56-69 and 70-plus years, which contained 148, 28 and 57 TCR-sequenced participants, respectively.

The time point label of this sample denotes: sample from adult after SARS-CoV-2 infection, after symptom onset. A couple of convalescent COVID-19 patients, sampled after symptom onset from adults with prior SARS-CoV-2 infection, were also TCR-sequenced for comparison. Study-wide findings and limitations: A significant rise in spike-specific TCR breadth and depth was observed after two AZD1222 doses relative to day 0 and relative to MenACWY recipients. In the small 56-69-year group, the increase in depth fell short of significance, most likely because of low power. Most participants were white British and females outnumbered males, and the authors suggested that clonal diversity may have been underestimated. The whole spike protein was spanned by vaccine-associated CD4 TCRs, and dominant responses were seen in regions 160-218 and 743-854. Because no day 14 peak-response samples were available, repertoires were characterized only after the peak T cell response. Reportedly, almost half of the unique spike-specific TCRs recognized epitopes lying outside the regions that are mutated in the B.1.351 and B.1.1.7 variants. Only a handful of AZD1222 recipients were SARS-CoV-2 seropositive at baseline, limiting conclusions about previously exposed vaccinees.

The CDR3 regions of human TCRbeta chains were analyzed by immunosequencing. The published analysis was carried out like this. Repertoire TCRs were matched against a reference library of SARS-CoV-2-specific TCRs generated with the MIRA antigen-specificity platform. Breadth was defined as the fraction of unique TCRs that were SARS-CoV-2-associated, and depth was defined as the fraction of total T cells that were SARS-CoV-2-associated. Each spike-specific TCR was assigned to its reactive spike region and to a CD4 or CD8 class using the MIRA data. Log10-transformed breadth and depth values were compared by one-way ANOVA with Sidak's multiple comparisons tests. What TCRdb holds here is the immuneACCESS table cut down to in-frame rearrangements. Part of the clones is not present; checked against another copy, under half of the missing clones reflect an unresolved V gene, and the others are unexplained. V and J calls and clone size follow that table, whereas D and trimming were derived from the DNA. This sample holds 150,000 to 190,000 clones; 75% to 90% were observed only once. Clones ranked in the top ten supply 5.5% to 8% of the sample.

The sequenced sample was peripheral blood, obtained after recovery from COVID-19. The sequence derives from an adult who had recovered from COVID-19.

The DNA is as follows: TGTGCCAGCAGCTTATACACAGTAGGGAATTCACCCCTCCACTTT. Translated, it reads CASSLYTVGNSPLHF. The receptor chain draws on TRBV7-2 and TRBJ1-6, with the D gene call left open. V is cut by 2 bases and J by 7 bases, and the space between the germline ends is 12 bases. The CDR3 goes from the cysteine to the phenylalanine over 15 residues. This entry keeps only the CDR3 DNA: 45 bases, framed from base 1. Based on the germline V gene, the CDR1 and CDR2 sequences are SGHTA and FQGNSA.